The 7 T cell receptor beta chains given below trace back to one sample, sequenced in a study of beta chain features in type 1 diabetes. The study reverse transcribed the entire isolated RNA, so it sequenced expressed TCRB transcripts. This table comes from immunoSEQ multiplex PCR, and its TCRdb copy is limited to in-frame clones, with some not included. This sample has hundreds of thousands of clones; 30% occur once, and the top ten carry about 0.065%. What was sequenced was naive CD4+ T cells from blood. All receptors come from a man younger than 30 in good health.

The chain couples TRBV7-8 to TRBJ2-1; no firm D call. From germline, CDR1 is SGHVS and CDR2 FQNEAQ. Trimming took off 5 bases at V and 0 bases at J, with 8 bases between the two ends. The CDR3 covers 14 residues. The CDR3 is CASSPPSSYNEQFF. The DNA of the CDR3 is TGTGCCAGCAGCCCACCAAGCTCCTACAATGAGCAGTTCTTC.

V usage is TRBV2 and J usage is TRBJ2-3; D remains ambiguous. The CDR3 sequence is 12 residues long. Germline CDR1 and CDR2: SNHLY and FYNNEI. V was clipped by 5 bases and J by 2 bases, with 5 bases between them. CDR3 coding DNA: TGTGCCAGCAGTACCCTCACAGATACGCAGTATTTT. Protein product: CASSTLTDTQYF.

The table lists this clone with a few counts. V and J are TRBV7-2 and TRBJ2-7; a possible D gene is TRBD2 (5 bases). Looked up from germline, CDR1 is SGHTA and CDR2 is FQGNSA. This CDR3 has 14 amino acids. With 0 bases removed from V and 6 bases from J, the gap between germline ends came to 12 bases. Written as DNA, the CDR3 is TGTGCCAGCAGCTTAGCGCGGGCAGGTGCCGAGCAGTACTTC. It yields the protein CASSLARAGAEQYF.

V usage is TRBV28 and J usage is TRBJ2-1; no clear D. In germline, CDR1 is MDHEN, CDR2 SYDVKM. Trimming removed 5 bases from V and 10 bases from J, with 18 bases in between. This CDR3 comprises 14 residues. The CDR3: CASSEGGTRNEQFF. DNA for the CDR3: TGTGCCAGCAGTGAAGGCGGAACCAGAAACGAGCAGTTCTTC.

The chain carries TRBV29-1 and TRBJ2-1, with D unclear. The length of the CDR3 is 15 residues. Trimming shortened V by 1 base and J by 6 bases, and 16 bases separated the two germline ends. The germline V gene has CDR1 SQVTM and CDR2 ANQGSEA. The CDR3: CSVEGPGLRSNEQFF. CDR3 nucleotides: TGCAGCGTTGAAGGGCCCGGTTTGAGGTCCAATGAGCAGTTCTTC.

V and J are TRBV28 and TRBJ1-5; 9 bases map to TRBD1. The germline V gene has CDR1 MDHEN and CDR2 SYDVKM. J lost 7 bases, V lost 6 bases, and 7 bases had no gene match. This CDR3 is built from 14 residues. The CDR3 sequence: CASSPGTGQQPQHF. The CDR3 nucleotides are TGTGCCAGCAGCCCCGGGACAGGGCAACAGCCCCAGCATTTT.

This chain connects TRBV5-4 to TRBJ2-3; D is possibly TRBD1 (6 bases). This CDR3 has 15 residues. CDR1 and CDR2 from the germline V gene are SGHNT and YYREEE (reference sequence). The V end lost 7 bases, the J end lost 6 bases, and 21 bases lay between the germline ends. CDR3 sequence: CASGSGTKVSDTQYF. The CDR3 DNA is TGTGCCAGCGGGTCCGGGACAAAAGTTTCGGATACGCAGTATTTT.